These 14 T cell receptor beta chains came from one sample sequenced in a study of regulatory T cells in long-lasting Graves disease. Sequencing libraries for TCR beta were prepared with iRepertoire HTBI primers and Arm-PCR of CDR3 regions. TCRdb analysed the multiplex PCR reads with MiXCR anew, one entry per CDR3 protein. The profile shows around 330,000 distinct CDR3 sequences, over 15% of them singletons. Time point indicated: newly diagnosed GD, antithyroid drugs for less than 3 months. Generation of the TCR library employed RNA extracted from PBMCs. Here the sequenced sample was peripheral blood mononuclear cells (PBMCs), taken at new diagnosis, from a patient treated with antithyroid drugs. Receptors were obtained from a female donor with Graves disease.

The chain employs TRBV4-1 and TRBJ1-5; D not certain. Germline V CDR1 and CDR2: MGHRA, YSYEKL. Trimming stripped 0 bases from V and 2 bases from J, with 8 bases between. This CDR3 region has 15 residues. For the CDR3, the DNA is TGCGCCAGCAGCCAAGATAGGAATGGCAATCAGCCCCAGCATTTT. Translated, it gives CASSQDRNGNQPQHF.

This clonotype showed up just a few times. The gene calls are TRBV7-9 and TRBJ1-4; tentative D call: TRBD1 (5 bases). V was clipped by 7 bases and J by 5 bases, with 14 bases between them. This CDR3 is 14 amino acids long. The germline V gene encodes CDR1 SEHNR and CDR2 FQNEAQ (reference sequence). This CDR3 reads CASKVGGGNEKLFF. CDR3 in DNA: TGTGCCAGCAAGGTGGGGGGAGGAAATGAAAAACTGTTTTTT.

This clonotype was counted at least ten times. The V call is TRBV28, the J call TRBJ1-1, with TRBD1 matching 10 bases. Trimming took 5 bases from V and 10 from J; bases not matched to a gene: 7. The length of the CDR3 is 13 residues. CDR1 and CDR2 (germline): MDHEN, SYDVKM. The CDR3 here is CASSLGQGLVAFF. CDR3 coding DNA: TGTGCCAGCAGTCTGGGACAGGGGCTTGTAGCTTTCTTT.

There are many counts of this clonotype. The genes are TRBV12-3 or TRBV12-4 and TRBJ2-1, with 10 nucleotides matching TRBD2. Unmatched junction bases numbered 8, after V lost 6 bases and J lost 9 bases. This CDR3 is built from 14 residues. CDR3 nucleotide sequence: TGTGCCAGCAGGGCTAGCGGGAGAAGCGGTGAGCAGTTCTTC. Translated, it gives CASRASGRSGEQFF.

This chain uses TRBV3-1 with TRBJ2-2; 11 positions agree with TRBD2. The V gene end was trimmed by 1 base and the J gene end by 1 base; junction bases not matched to a gene: 8. This CDR3 has 19 amino acids. CDR1 and CDR2 from the germline V gene are LGHDT and YNNKEL (reference sequence). The CDR3 DNA reads TGTGCCAGCAGCCAAGGGCTAGCGGGAGGCCTTATGAACACCGGGGAGCTGTTTTTT. It specifies CASSQGLAGGLMNTGELFF.

The sample holds many counts of this clonotype. The chain links TRBV7-9 to TRBJ1-1; D is ambiguous. CDR1 is SEHNR, CDR2 FQNEAQ, per germline (reference sequence). The V gene lost 7 bases and the J gene lost 2 bases, with 17 bases spanning the gap. The CDR3 is 15 amino acids. The CDR3 sequence: CASNSWPDVNTEAFF. CDR3 sequence (DNA): TGTGCCAGCAACTCCTGGCCAGATGTAAACACTGAAGCTTTCTTT. Complete variable domain (other parts from reference TRBV7-9 and TRBJ1-1): DTGVSQNPRHKITKRGQNVTFRCDPISEHNRLYWYRQTLGQGPEFLTYFQNEAQLEKSRLLSDRFSAERPKGSFSTLEIQRTEQGDSAMYLCASNSWPDVNTEAFFGQGTRLTVV.

This clonotype was recorded a few times. The rearrangement joins TRBV5-4 to TRBJ1-5, with a weak D call TRBD1 (6 bases). V was shortened by 1 base and J by 2 bases, with 10 bases between the two germline ends. CDR3 length: 15 residues. The germline CDR1 and CDR2 sequences are SGHNT and YYREEE (reference sequence). The CDR3 sequence: CASSLPRQGNQPQHF. The CDR3 DNA reads as TGTGCCAGCAGCTTGCCGAGACAGGGCAATCAGCCCCAGCATTTT. Together with reference TRBV5-4 and TRBJ1-5, the CDR3 gives the full variable domain: ETGVTQSPTHLIKTRGQQVTLRCSSQSGHNTVSWYQQALGQGPQFIFQYYREEENGRGNFPPRFSGLQFPNYSSELNVNALELDDSALYLCASSLPRQGNQPQHFGDGTRLSIL.

This chain links TRBV3-1 with TRBJ2-3; D call uncertain. Trimming cost V 2 bases and J 4 bases, with 7 bases left between them. This CDR3 is 13 amino acids long. The germline V gene has CDR1 LGHDT and CDR2 YNNKEL (reference sequence). The DNA for the CDR3 is TGTGCCAGCAGCCAAAGGGCCTCAGATACGCAGTATTTT. It encodes CASSQRASDTQYF.

This clonotype came up many times. The chain carries TRBV14 and TRBJ2-7; tentatively, D is TRBD1 (5 bases). The CDR3 extends over 13 amino acids. Germline V gives CDR1 SGHDN, CDR2 FVKESK. V gave up 3 bases and J gave up 7 bases, with 13 bases separating them. As DNA, the CDR3 is TGTGCCAGCAGCCAGGACACATCTACGGAGCAGTACTTC. Encoded protein: CASSQDTSTEQYF.

There are a few counts of this clonotype. The chain couples TRBV27 to TRBJ2-7; 8 bases are shared with TRBD1. The CDR3 has 14 amino acids. Germline CDR1 reads MNHEY; CDR2 reads SMNVEV (reference sequence). Unmatched junction bases numbered 10, after V lost 10 bases and J lost 2 bases. CDR3 DNA: TGTGCCACTCCGCCCGACAGGGGCCCCTACGAGCAGTACTTC. Its translation is CATPPDRGPYEQYF.

V and J are TRBV2 and TRBJ1-1; possibly TRBD1 for D (5 bases). Germline CDR1 and CDR2: SNHLY and FYNNEI. V was shortened by 1 base and J by 1 base, with 13 bases between the two germline ends. The CDR3 is 16 residues long. The CDR3 loop reads CASSEGRGGWNTEAFF. The CDR3 nucleotides read TGTGCCAGCAGTGAAGGGAGGGGAGGTTGGAACACTGAAGCTTTCTTT.

In this sample, this clonotype turned up many times. The CDR3 bases are TGCGCCAGCAGCTTGGAGTTCAGGGGCACTGAAGCTTTCTTT. Translated, it gives CASSLEFRGTEAFF. The chain joins TRBV5-1 to TRBJ1-1; the D gene is possibly TRBD1 (6 bases). CDR3 length: 14 amino acids. CDR1 and CDR2 from the germline V gene are SGHRS and YFSETQ. The V and J ends lost 0 bases and 4 bases respectively, with 10 bases between them.

In this sample, this clonotype turned up many times. The chain has TRBV12-3 or TRBV12-4 and TRBJ2-7; TRBD1 agrees at 9 bases. This CDR3 region has 11 residues. V was clipped by 6 bases and J by 6 bases; unmatched bases: 0. CDR3 loop: CASRTGGEQYF. In nucleotides, the CDR3 is TGTGCCAGCAGGACAGGGGGCGAGCAGTACTTC.

V gene TRBV7-2 combines with J gene TRBJ2-7; TRBD1 matches at 7 bases. Per the germline V gene, CDR1 is SGHTA and CDR2 is FQGNSA. V lost 2 bases and J lost 2; bases outside the gene matches: 3. The CDR3 has 14 residues. This CDR3 is CASSLYGTAYEQYF. The CDR3 nucleotides are TGTGCCAGCAGCTTATACGGGACAGCCTACGAGCAGTACTTC.